The 12 T cell receptor beta chains reported below all come from one sample, sequenced in a study of cytomegalovirus exposure and HLA in healthy donors. PCR was performed using 60 Vbeta and 13 Jbeta primers. Sequencing used immunoSEQ multiplex PCR; TCRdb keeps in-frame clones, though not all of them. Among fewer than 200,000 clones, approximately 80% were seen once, and the ten largest hold 1.5% to 2%. The sample was PBMCs. The receptors derive from a woman under 30 in good health and CMV-seronegative.

This rearrangement joins TRBV14 to TRBJ2-1; D might be TRBD2 (6 bases). The ends were cut back, 3 bases at V and 3 bases at J, with 15 bases in the middle. The CDR3 is 16 residues long. The germline CDR1 and CDR2 sequences are SGHDN and FVKESK. This CDR3 reads CASSQGTGTDYNEQFF. DNA for the CDR3: TGTGCCAGCAGCCAGGGAACCGGGACTGACTACAATGAGCAGTTCTTC.

This clone was seen a single time. This chain joins TRBV9 and TRBJ2-7; tentatively, D is TRBD1 (5 bases). Deletions cut 0 bases from V and 3 bases from J, with 10 bases between. The CDR3 sequence is 14 residues long. Germline CDR1 reads SGDLS; CDR2 reads YYNGEE. This chain's CDR3 is CASSVGQLVYEQYF. CDR3 in DNA: TGTGCCAGCAGCGTAGGACAGCTAGTCTACGAGCAGTACTTC.

The V and J genes are TRBV2 and TRBJ1-5; TRBD1 agrees at 7 bases. The CDR3 runs 15 residues. Germline V gene data show CDR1 as SNHLY and CDR2 as FYNNEI. V shed 5 bases and J 0 bases; nucleotides not matched to a gene: 4. The CDR3 loop reads CASSRDSSSNQPQHF. In DNA, the CDR3 is TGTGCCAGCAGTCGGGACAGCTCTAGCAATCAGCCCCAGCATTTT.

V and J are TRBV30 and TRBJ2-3, with a possible D match to TRBD1 (6 bases). Germline V lookup: CDR1 GTSNPN, CDR2 SVGIG (reference sequence). Trimming cost V 3 bases and J 5 bases, with 15 bases left between them. The CDR3 loop spans 14 amino acids. The CDR3, as DNA: TGTGCCTGGAGGGGACAAGGAACGGGAGATACGCAGTATTTT. It is translated as CAWRGQGTGDTQYF.

CDR3 region: CASSITPGQGKTEAFF. The CDR3 coding sequence is TGTGCCAGCAGCATTACCCCGGGACAGGGAAAGACTGAAGCTTTCTTT. V and J are TRBV9 and TRBJ1-1, with 9 bases lining up with TRBD1. Trimming cost V 4 bases and J 5 bases; bases outside gene matches: 12. Germline CDR1 and CDR2: SGDLS and YYNGEE. This CDR3 comprises 16 residues.

Only a few counts were recorded for this clone. This chain uses TRBV19 with TRBJ1-2; D not resolved. The CDR3 runs 12 residues. Trimming left V 4 bases short and J 1 base short, with 4 bases between. CDR1 is LNHDA, CDR2 SQIVND, per germline (reference sequence). This CDR3 reads CASSTLNYGYTF. DNA of the CDR3: TGTGCCAGTAGTACCCTTAACTATGGCTACACCTTC.

The V gene is TRBV10-1, the J gene TRBJ2-2; 10 bases line up with TRBD2. Per the germline V gene, CDR1 is WNHNN and CDR2 is SYGVQD (reference sequence). With V trimmed by 8 bases and J by 8 bases, 11 bases remained unmatched. This CDR3 contains 15 residues. The CDR3 coding sequence is TGCGCCAGCTCCCGGACTAGCGGTCTAGCGGGGGAGCTGTTTTTT. Residues: CASSRTSGLAGELFF.

This chain joins TRBV5-4 and TRBJ2-5; 11 bases align to TRBD1. J was trimmed by 5 bases and V by 4 bases; bases with no gene match: 7. Germline CDR1 reads SGHNT; CDR2 reads YYREEE (reference sequence). There are 15 residues in the CDR3. The CDR3 loop is CASSAPGTGGETQYF. In nucleotides, the CDR3 is TGTGCCAGCAGCGCCCCGGGGACAGGGGGTGAGACCCAGTACTTC.

The chain employs TRBV4-1 and TRBJ1-2; unclear D gene. CDR1 and CDR2 from the germline V gene are MGHRA and YSYEKL. This CDR3 contains 14 residues. V gave up 1 base and J gave up 3 bases, with 9 bases separating them. The DNA of the CDR3 is TGCGCCAGCAGCCAAGTTCTCACAGACTATGGCTACACCTTC. It is translated as CASSQVLTDYGYTF.

The rearrangement joins TRBV19 to TRBJ1-1; no firm D call. The CDR3 sequence is 15 residues long. V lost 5 bases and J 1 base, leaving 14 bases between the germline ends. The V gene's germline CDR1 is LNHDA and CDR2 SQIVND (reference sequence). CDR3: CASSAEVGRNTEAFF. CDR3 in DNA: TGTGCCAGTAGTGCGGAGGTCGGCCGGAACACTGAAGCTTTCTTT.

This clone has a handful of counts. The genes are TRBV6-6 and TRBJ2-3, with D maybe TRBD1 (5 bases). This CDR3 comprises 14 residues. The V end lost 7 bases, the J end lost 0 bases, and 11 bases lay between the germline ends. CDR1 and CDR2 from the germline V gene are MNHNY and SVGAGI (reference sequence). CDR3 in DNA: TGTGCCAGCAAACGTCCAGGGAGCACAGATACGCAGTATTTT. Its protein is CASKRPGSTDTQYF.

The V call is TRBV7-8, the J call TRBJ1-4, with 8 bases aligning to TRBD1. Germline-derived CDR1 and CDR2 are SGHVS and FQNEAQ. V lost 3 bases and J lost 8; bases outside the gene matches: 11. The CDR3 length is 16 residues. CDR3 residues: CASSLLSGGEGEKLFF. The CDR3 region has the DNA TGTGCCAGCAGCTTGCTTTCAGGGGGCGAGGGGGAAAAACTGTTTTTT.